Following are 27 T cell receptor beta chains from one sample sequenced in a study of OX40 agonist ivuxolimab in advanced cancers. TCRdb's table, derived via immunoSEQ multiplex PCR, lists solely in-frame clones and lacks some. The sample shows tens of thousands of clones, 80% to 85% of them seen only once. Source: CD4+ or CD8+ T cells sorted from blood, taken in a trial of the OX40 agonist ivuxolimab. These receptors were taken from an adult with an advanced solid tumor such as melanoma, head and neck, liver or kidney cancer.

The chain uses TRBV27 and TRBJ1-1; D unclear. V was clipped by 10 bases and J by 3 bases, with 18 bases between them. The CDR3 is made up of 14 amino acids. CDR1 MNHEY and CDR2 SMNVEV come from the germline V gene (reference sequence). CDR3 residues: CATTEQPGYTEAFF. As DNA, the CDR3 is TGTGCCACCACGGAGCAACCAGGTTACACTGAAGCTTTCTTT.

The chain recombines TRBV29-1 with TRBJ1-1; 9 bases map to TRBD1. Losses at the gene ends were 6 bases for V and 5 bases for J; bases not matched to a gene: 7. CDR1 and CDR2 from the germline V gene are SQVTM and ANQGSEA. The CDR3 is 13 amino acids. In DNA form, the CDR3 reads TGCAGCGTGGAGGGACAGGGAGGAACTGAAGCTTTCTTT. Its translation is CSVEGQGGTEAFF.

CDR3 in DNA: TGCGCCAGCAGCCCCACGACAGGAGGAGTCTATGGCTACACCTTC. As protein: CASSPTTGGVYGYTF. The J gene is TRBJ1-2, the V gene TRBV4-1, with a possible D match to TRBD1 (6 bases). The CDR3 is 15 amino acids. Deletions cut 4 bases from V and 4 bases from J, with 16 bases between. Germline CDR1 is MGHRA and CDR2 is YSYEKL.

V and J are TRBV5-1 and TRBJ1-4; TRBD1 matches at 12 bases. J gave up 8 bases and V 4 bases, and 6 bases lay outside the gene matches. Per the germline V gene, CDR1 is SGHRS and CDR2 is YFSETQ. The length of the CDR3 is 15 residues. CDR3 bases: TGCGCCAGCAGCGTTGGGACAGGGGGCGGCGAAAAACTGTTTTTT. Translated, it gives CASSVGTGGGEKLFF.

The chain uses TRBV7-3 and TRBJ1-2; D is perhaps TRBD1 (5 bases). With 5 bases removed from V and 8 bases from J, the gap between germline ends came to 27 bases. The germline gives CDR1 SGHTA, CDR2 FQGTGA. The CDR3 extends over 17 amino acids. The CDR3 is CASSPTPAGPRGEGYTF. The CDR3 DNA reads as TGTGCCAGCAGCCCAACGCCAGCCGGGCCGAGAGGGGAGGGCTACACCTTC.

The chain combines TRBV19 with TRBJ1-5; D unclear. V shed 4 bases and J shed 8 bases, with 9 bases lying between them. The CDR3 runs to 12 residues. In germline, CDR1 is LNHDA, CDR2 SQIVND (reference sequence). The CDR3 spells CASSRGEEPQHF. CDR3 bases: TGTGCCAGTAGTAGGGGAGAAGAGCCCCAGCATTTT.

The chain couples TRBV4-3 to TRBJ1-2; the D is unclear. V was shortened by 0 bases and J by 8 bases, with 16 bases between the two germline ends. Germline V lookup: CDR1 LGHNA, CDR2 YSLEER. CDR3 length: 15 amino acids. CDR3 region: CASSQDRVGPWGYTF. CDR3 DNA sequence: TGCGCCAGCAGCCAAGATAGGGTAGGGCCGTGGGGCTACACCTTC.

The chain couples TRBV25-1 to TRBJ1-2; weak D call: TRBD1 (5 bases). This CDR3 is 12 amino acids long. Germline values: CDR1 MGHDK, CDR2 SYGVNS. V was pared by 9 bases and J by 5 bases, with 13 bases between. In DNA, the CDR3 is TGTGCCAGTGGGGGGGTCGGGTATGGCTACACCTTC. This codes for CASGGVGYGYTF.

The V gene is TRBV4-2, the J gene TRBJ2-7; 13 bases fit TRBD2. V lost 0 bases, J lost 6 bases, and 8 bases stayed unmatched. The CDR3 is made up of 17 amino acids. Per germline, CDR1 LGHNA and CDR2 YNFKEQ. The CDR3 nucleotides are TGTGCCAGCAGCCAAGAGATGATGGGACTAGCGGGGTTCGAGCAGTACTTC. Its translation is CASSQEMMGLAGFEQYF.

The chain uses TRBV19 and TRBJ1-2; TRBD1 aligns across 8 bases. The ends lost 7 bases at V and 4 bases at J; junction bases unmatched: 2. This CDR3 spans 12 amino acids. In germline, CDR1 is LNHDA, CDR2 SQIVND (reference sequence). This CDR3 is CASKTGGYGYTF. The CDR3 nucleotides are TGTGCCAGTAAAACAGGGGGCTATGGCTACACCTTC. The full variable domain, its missing parts supplied by reference TRBV19 and TRBJ1-2, is DGGITQSPKYLFRKEGQNVTLSCEQNLNHDAMYWYRQDPGQGLRLIYYSQIVNDFQKGDIAEGYSVSREKKESFPLTVTSAQKNPTAFYLCASKTGGYGYTFGSGTRLTVV.

A few counts support this clone. J is TRBJ2-1 and V is TRBV28; D unresolved. Trimming took 5 bases from V and 7 from J, leaving 21 bases between them. Germline CDR1 MDHEN, CDR2 SYDVKM. The length of the CDR3 is 16 residues. The chain's CDR3 is CASSPQIIFMDNEQFF. The CDR3 DNA reads TGTGCCAGCAGTCCCCAGATTATCTTTATGGATAATGAGCAGTTCTTC.

This sequence joins TRBV11-2 and TRBJ2-3; D is unclear. The CDR3 extends over 16 amino acids. V was clipped by 5 bases and J by 3 bases, with 18 bases between them. Per germline, CDR1 SGHAT and CDR2 FQNNGV. This CDR3 reads CASSPRMGLDTDTQYF. In DNA form, the CDR3 reads TGTGCCAGCAGCCCGAGGATGGGTTTAGATACAGATACGCAGTATTTT.

The V gene is TRBV27, the J gene TRBJ2-2; 11 bases are a match to TRBD2. CDR1 MNHEY and CDR2 SMNVEV come from the germline V gene (reference sequence). The trim removed 10 bases at V and 4 bases at J, leaving 11 bases unmatched. The CDR3 consists of 16 residues. CDR3 DNA sequence: TGTGCCACCTTGGGCCTACTAGCGGGAGCCACCGGGGAGCTGTTTTTT. It codes for CATLGLLAGATGELFF.

This chain joins TRBV12-5 and TRBJ1-1; TRBD1 matches at 8 bases. CDR3 length: 15 amino acids. With V trimmed by 1 base and J by 0 bases, 1 base remained unmatched. The germline V gene encodes CDR1 LGHNT and CDR2 FRNRAP. This CDR3 reads CASGLAGGLNTEAFF. CDR3 in DNA: TGTGCTAGTGGTTTGGCAGGGGGCTTGAACACTGAAGCTTTCTTT.

The chain recombines TRBV13 with TRBJ1-2; the D gene is possibly TRBD1 (5 bases). The CDR3 sequence is 14 residues long. The V end lost 3 bases, the J end lost 3 bases, and 11 bases lay between the germline ends. Germline CDR1 reads PRHDT; CDR2 reads FYEKMQ (reference sequence). CDR3 nucleotide sequence: TGTGCCAGCAGCTTGGGGACGGGCGACTATGGCTACACCTTC. It yields the protein CASSLGTGDYGYTF.

This clone was observed once. This chain connects TRBV27 to TRBJ2-7; 8 positions match TRBD2. Looked up from germline, CDR1 is MNHEY and CDR2 is SMNVEV (reference sequence). This CDR3 has 15 residues. V was clipped by 0 bases and J by 5 bases; unmatched bases: 6. The CDR3 nucleotides read TGTGCCAGCAGTTTATCGAGCGGGGGTAGCCACGAGCAGTACTTC. It translates to CASSLSSGGSHEQYF.

This chain uses TRBV15 with TRBJ2-7; maybe TRBD1 (6 bases). V was clipped by 5 bases and J by 3 bases, with 14 bases between them. Germline V gives CDR1 LNHNV, CDR2 YYDKDF (reference sequence). The CDR3 covers 14 residues. DNA of the CDR3: TGTGCCACCAGCGATCCTAGGGGGAACTACGAGCAGTACTTC. Translated: CATSDPRGNYEQYF.

The V and J genes are TRBV15 and TRBJ1-2; the D gene is possibly TRBD1 (5 bases). CDR1 and CDR2 from the germline V gene are LNHNV and YYDKDF (reference sequence). Trimming removed 1 base at V and 2 bases at J, with 20 bases between. The CDR3 covers 18 residues. The CDR3 protein is CATSRGGQDNLGNYGYTF. The CDR3 DNA sequence: TGTGCCACCAGCAGAGGTGGCCAGGACAACCTCGGGAACTATGGCTACACCTTC.

V gene TRBV29-1 combines with J gene TRBJ2-7, with D perhaps TRBD1 (6 bases). Germline-derived CDR1 and CDR2 are SQVTM and ANQGSEA. The CDR3 totals 12 residues. V was clipped by 4 bases and J by 3 bases, with 10 bases between them. The CDR3: CSVVKGDYEQYF. CDR3 DNA sequence: TGCAGCGTTGTTAAGGGGGACTACGAGCAGTACTTC.

This clone is classed as medium-sized. The chain is built from TRBV10-3 and TRBJ1-6; tentative D call: TRBD1 (5 bases). V lost 6 bases and J 14 bases, leaving 26 bases between the germline ends. Per germline, CDR1 ENHRY and CDR2 SYGVKD. The CDR3 spans 16 residues. The chain's CDR3 is CAIRGAERDSVGALHF. CDR3 sequence (DNA): TGTGCCATCAGGGGTGCCGAACGGGACTCTGTGGGGGCCCTCCACTTT.

This rearrangement joins TRBV7-3 to TRBJ1-1; 10 bases agree with TRBD1. The CDR3 is 14 amino acids. V trimming: 2 bases; J trimming: 6 bases; junction bases outside the gene matches: 3. From germline, CDR1 is SGHTA and CDR2 FQGTGA. Written as DNA, the CDR3 is TGTGCCAGCAGCTTAGGGACAGGGGCCGCTGAAGCTTTCTTT. It specifies CASSLGTGAAEAFF.

With respect to this clone: Germline and junction disagree at one end, which may indicate a read error. The V call is TRBV14, the J call TRBJ2-1; D may be TRBD2 (5 bases). Germline loops: CDR1 SGHDN, CDR2 FVKESK. The CDR3 covers 11 residues. The CDR3 loop reads CASSQGRDKIF. Written as DNA, the CDR3 is TGTGCCAGCAGCCAAGGCCGGGATAAGATCTTC.

V usage is TRBV4-3 and J usage is TRBJ1-4; no clear D gene. Germline V CDR1 and CDR2: LGHNA, YSLEER. Between the trimmed V and J ends, which lost 0 bases and 6 bases, there was a span of 8 bases. The CDR3 contains 14 residues. CDR3 coding DNA: TGCGCCAGCAGCCAAGACAGGTGGGATGAAAAACTGTTTTTT. Translation gives CASSQDRWDEKLFF.

The chain employs TRBV4-2 and TRBJ2-2, with TRBD2 identical over 7 bases. The CDR3 has 18 amino acids. CDR1 LGHNA and CDR2 YNFKEQ come from the germline V gene. Losses at the gene ends were 0 bases for V and 1 base for J; bases not matched to a gene: 8. CDR3 protein: CASSQDGRIAGNTGELFF. CDR3 nucleotide sequence: TGTGCCAGCAGCCAAGATGGGCGGATAGCGGGGAACACCGGGGAGCTGTTTTTT.

This chain connects TRBV7-9 to TRBJ2-5; no reliable D call. The germline V and J ends were trimmed by 1 base and 2 bases, with 8 bases remaining between them. Germline V lookup: CDR1 SEHNR, CDR2 FQNEAQ (reference sequence). The CDR3 has 14 residues. CDR3 DNA sequence: TGTGCCAGCAGCTTAGAGGTCAGGCAAGAGACCCAGTACTTC. Its protein is CASSLEVRQETQYF.

J is TRBJ1-4 and V is TRBV13, with D maybe TRBD1 (6 bases). Trimming shortened V by 3 bases and J by 4 bases, and 9 bases separated the two germline ends. The length of the CDR3 is 14 residues. Germline lookup yields CDR1 PRHDT and CDR2 FYEKMQ (reference sequence). The CDR3 loop reads CASSLDSSNEKLFF. The CDR3 nucleotides read TGTGCCAGCAGCTTGGACAGTAGTAATGAAAAACTGTTTTTT.

The genes are TRBV5-4 and TRBJ2-1; TRBD2 aligns across 9 bases. With 0 bases clipped from V and 0 bases from J, the junction kept 4 bases outside the gene matches. CDR1 and CDR2 (germline): SGHNT, YYREEE (reference sequence). The CDR3 is 17 amino acids. The CDR3, as DNA: TGTGCCAGCAGCTTGGGTAGCGGGGGTACCTCCTACAATGAGCAGTTCTTC. This sequence encodes CASSLGSGGTSYNEQFF.